Here is one T cell receptor beta chain with its context. What it binds is unknown. The data were produced by immunoSEQ multiplex PCR, yet TCRdb's version contains in-frame clones alone and is incomplete. The table lists about 140,000 clones, roughly four fifths of them singletons. There are 15 residues in the CDR3. The ends lost 1 base at V and 4 bases at J; junction bases unmatched: 5. From germline, CDR1 is SGHAT and CDR2 FQNNGV. This specimen belongs to a study of cytomegalovirus exposure and HLA in healthy donors. Study findings and constraints: As was reported, the classifier diagnosed cytomegalovirus status with high specificity and sensitivity.

The sample comprised PBMCs. The chain has TRBV11-2 and TRBJ2-7; TRBD2 aligns across 9 bases. The clonotype was recovered from a woman in her 30s in good health and CMV-seronegative. The CDR3 spells CASSLVSLAGYEQYF. In nucleotides, the CDR3 is TGTGCCAGCAGCTTAGTTTCTCTAGCGGGGTACGAGCAGTACTTC.